This TCR beta chain was retrieved from a study of blood T cells in healthy people across ages. With regard to this clonotype: Its target is unknown. The junction and the germline gene differ at one end; a read error may be behind it.

PCR was performed a second time for roughly 7 to 12 cycles using a sample-barcoded 5' primer and a J-beta primer mix. Researchers report that each sample yielded at least 3 million CDR3-containing paired-end reads. TCRdb recomputed calls from the 5' RACE reads with MiXCR, one row per CDR3 protein. The data hold about 1.1 million distinct CDR3 sequences, with more than 30% observed a single time. General study results and limits: Older individuals had lower TCR beta diversity per million T cells (the decline was roughly linear).

The CDR3 totals 16 residues. Germline CDR1 is MGHDK and CDR2 is SYGVNS. This chain uses TRBV25-1 with TRBJ1-2; tentatively, D is TRBD1 (6 bases). The sequencing sample was made of blood. This TCR came from a man aged 18 to 30 in good health. The CDR3 region is CAGSEYILGGDYGYTF. CDR3 in DNA: TGTGCCGGCAGTGAATATATTCTTGGGGGCGACTATGGCTACACCTTC.